A selection of T cell receptor beta chains follows, all from one sample in a study of CD8 T cells in ankylosing spondylitis. TCRdb ran MiXCR on the 5' RACE reads and lists one entry per CDR3 protein. The data hold 300,000 to 350,000 distinct CDR3 sequences, with roughly 15% observed a single time. The source material was blood, either unsorted or a sorted T cell fraction (not recorded which). The receptors were sampled from a male donor with ankylosing spondylitis or in good health (not recorded which). CDR3s include the opening cysteine and the closing phenylalanine or tryptophan.

V	J	CDR3
TRBV5-6	TRBJ1-2	CASSRGEALRETF
TRBV6-1	TRBJ2-3	CASSTDRGDTQYF
TRBV5-1	TRBJ2-5	CASSLQGVQETQYF
TRBV5-6	TRBJ1-2	CASSRTPQGYTF
TRBV4-2	TRBJ1-4	CASSQDPAPEEKLFF
TRBV5-1	TRBJ2-7	CASSLGSSSYEQYF
TRBV3-1	TRBJ2-1	CASSQDGLADPFSYNEQFF
TRBV2	TRBJ2-2	CASGGQGKAGELFFF
TRBV27	TRBJ2-1	CASKGGAGGFNEQFF
TRBV5-1	TRBJ2-3	CASGTRSTDTQYF
TRBV2	TRBJ1-5	CASRPYNQPQHF
TRBV29-1	TRBJ2-3	CSGRLALAGADTQYF
TRBV9	TRBJ1-2	CASSVESRGYGYTF
TRBV5-1	TRBJ2-2	CASSPTGQGGNGELFF
TRBV3-1	TRBJ1-2	CASSQDHRTYWGYTF
TRBV5-1	TRBJ2-3	CASSQGIAVASTDTQYF